The TCR beta chain described here comes from a study of response to subunit inactivated influenza vaccine (dated by TCRdb to the late 2010s). About the investigation overall: Deep quantitative T cell receptor repertoire profiling was used in the study to track responses to a trivalent subunit inactivated influenza vaccine. The paper's findings and limits, for the study overall: According to the authors, only a limited number of new T cells may be recruited by each seasonal influenza vaccination.

V lost 4 bases and J lost 4 bases, and the count of bases not matched to a germline gene is 10. From cysteine to phenylalanine, the CDR3 is 15 amino acids long. Only CDR3 DNA remains: 45 bases, in frame from the first base. For CDR1 and CDR2, the germline V gene lists SGHDT and YYEEEE. The method was RT-PCR. The run used an Illumina HiSeq 2500. TCRdb itself trimmed the public reads at Q25 with fastp, ran MiXCR and retained productive beta chains. Each entry is one CDR3 protein sequence, shown with its most common DNA and genes. A total of about 830,000 distinct CDR3 sequences appear in this sample, 18% of them only once. The ten largest clones represent roughly 10% of the sample. Comments on this clonotype: The target of this receptor is not known. Base qualities are not at hand, and no much larger clone is one base apart.

Rearrangement joined TRBV5-6 to TRBJ2-7, with 8 junctional bases fitting TRBD1. The source is a man aged 50 to 59 who received an inactivated influenza vaccine. Donor details come from another sample of the same person, matched by shared clones. The specimen was PBMCs from blood, collected less than 6 days after vaccination. This receptor has the CDR3 CASSTPRTGRYEQYF. The DNA sequence is as follows: TGTGCCAGCAGCACCCCAAGGACAGGGAGGTACGAGCAGTACTTC.